This T cell receptor beta chain was found in a study of blood T cell repertoires in COVID-19. Study-wide background: Both acute and convalescent COVID-19 samples were obtained from the United States, Italy and Spain. The cDNA or gDNA used as material had been derived from T cells, B-cell-depleted T cells, or PBMCs.

Per the authors' pipeline: The authors estimated nucleated cell counts from reference gene primer amplification. Using immunoSEQ multiplex PCR, the repertoire was profiled, and TCRdb retains in-frame clones only, with some absent. V and J calls plus clone size are reproduced from that table; the DNA served to infer D and trimming. The sample includes about 110,000 clones, about 75% of them seen just once. Germline V lookup: CDR1 SGHAT, CDR2 FQNNGV. CDR3 length equals 15 residues. The V end was cut by 5 bases, the J end by 3 bases, with 14 bases between. The chain employs TRBV11-2 and TRBJ1-5; D is undetermined. Source material: peripheral blood. This TCR derives from a woman aged 80 or over with active or convalescent COVID-19. In nucleotides, the CDR3 is TGTGCCAGCAGCCCCTGGAGCGGCCACAATCAGCCCCAGCATTTT. Translating gives CASSPWSGHNQPQHF.